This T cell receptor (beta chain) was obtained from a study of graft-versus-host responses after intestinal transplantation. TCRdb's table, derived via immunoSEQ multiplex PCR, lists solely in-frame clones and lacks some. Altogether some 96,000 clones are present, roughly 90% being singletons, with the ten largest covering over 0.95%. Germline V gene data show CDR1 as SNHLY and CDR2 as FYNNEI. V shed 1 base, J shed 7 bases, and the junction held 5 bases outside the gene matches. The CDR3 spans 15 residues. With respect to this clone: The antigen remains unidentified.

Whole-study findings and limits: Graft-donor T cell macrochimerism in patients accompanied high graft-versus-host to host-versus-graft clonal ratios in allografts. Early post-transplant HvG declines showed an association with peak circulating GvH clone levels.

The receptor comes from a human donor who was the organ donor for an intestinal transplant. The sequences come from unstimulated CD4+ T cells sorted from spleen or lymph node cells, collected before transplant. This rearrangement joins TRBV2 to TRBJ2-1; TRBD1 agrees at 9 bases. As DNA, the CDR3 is TGTGCCAGCAGTGAAGAGGGACAGGGAAGGAATGAGCAGTTCTTC. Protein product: CASSEEGQGRNEQFF.